These T cell receptor beta chains were read from a single sample in a study of T cells in Graves' hyperthyroidism and ophthalmopathy. TCRdb re-derived calls from the multiplex PCR reads in MiXCR, one entry per CDR3 protein. There are 210,000 or so distinct CDR3 sequences in the sample; under 20% occur only once, and approximately 50% lies in the top ten. The sequenced sample consisted of blood. These receptors were obtained from a man aged 45 to 65 with Graves' hyperthyroidism. Both conserved end residues are trimmed from each CDR3.

j_call	v_call	cdr3_aa
TRBJ2-1	TRBV7-9	ASTIPTSYNEQF
TRBJ1-2	TRBV19	ASSDGTGINYGYT
TRBJ2-3	TRBV11-2	ASSSLPTDTQY
TRBJ2-3	TRBV11-2	ASSLPSGSRKSTDTQY
TRBJ2-5	TRBV20-1	SATPGTGGSKTQY
TRBJ2-1	TRBV20-1	SAREVEF
TRBJ2-1	TRBV12-3/TRBV12-4	ASNLLAGWVEQF
TRBJ2-1	TRBV6-2/TRBV6-3	ASSYSLELPPNEQF
TRBJ2-7	TRBV29-1	SVIRGLSYEQY
TRBJ2-1	TRBV3-1	ASSHGDRGNEQF
TRBJ2-1	TRBV5-1	ASSLTGGRGNEQF
TRBJ2-3	TRBV28	ASSPMAIKVNTDTQY
TRBJ1-3	TRBV2	ASTSGFSGNTIY
TRBJ1-1	TRBV5-1	ASSLGLVNTEAF
TRBJ2-3	TRBV20-1	SARGQAGGPDTQY
TRBJ1-6	TRBV7-8	ASSSRDGPDSPLH
TRBJ2-3	TRBV25-1	ATDTDSTDTQY
TRBJ2-2	TRBV9	ASSGPPPSTGELF
TRBJ2-7	TRBV4-2	ASSQGVVGYEQY
TRBJ2-7	TRBV6-1	ASSPNLYEQY
TRBJ1-1	TRBV5-1	ASSLYRMNTEAF
TRBJ1-3	TRBV12-3/TRBV12-4	ASSSEGQINSGNTIY
TRBJ2-1	TRBV5-1	ASSFGNNNEQF
TRBJ2-3	TRBV5-5	ASSLVPGRGTDTQY
TRBJ1-3	TRBV9	ASSRTGLGTIY
TRBJ2-3	TRBV7-9	ASSLAKASGMIDTQY
TRBJ1-1	TRBV10-2	ASSARGKGTEAF
TRBJ2-7	TRBV5-1	ASRMQGLISDEQY
TRBJ2-5	TRBV5-1	ASSLALGGSETQY